This note documents a single T cell receptor (beta chain) sequence. Antigen unknown. This sample's RNA came from whole unsorted tissue. Distant lung tissue was collected more than 3 cm away from the tumor edge. Newly diagnosed lung cancer patients had thoracic surgery in China, August–November 2014, without prior chemotherapy. The data were obtained in a study of tumor and adjacent non-tumor tissue in lung cancer. Regarding the study as a whole: Tumor repertoires had a smaller top 100 clone share than normal lung.

A modified ARM-PCR protocol with three rounds of nested PCR amplified TCRbeta. TCRdb passed the multiplex PCR reads through MiXCR, listing each CDR3 protein once. Here the sample spans some 100,000 distinct CDR3 sequences, over 55% being singletons. Sequenced sample: distant non-tumor lung tissue. The receptor comes from a man aged 25-45 years with non-small cell lung cancer.

The CDR3 region is CATQGMTNEKLFF. The CDR3 region has the DNA TGTGCCACACAAGGGATGACAAATGAAAAACTGTTTTTT. This sequence joins TRBV6-5 and TRBJ1-4, with no clear D. The CDR3 sequence is 13 residues long. V lost 10 bases and J lost 5, with 14 bases in between. CDR1 and CDR2 from the germline V gene are MNHEY and SVGAGI.